This TCR beta chain emerged from a study of OX40 agonist ivuxolimab in advanced cancers. Overall study context: Anti-PD-1, anti-PD-L1 or anti-CTLA-4 therapy given earlier was allowed, and about 38% had some. Among those treated, three patients had partial responses, one with hepatocellular carcinoma and two with cutaneous melanoma.

This clone was observed once. Its target is not known. V was pared by 0 bases and J by 7 bases, with 18 bases between. CDR1 and CDR2 (germline): MNHEY, SMNVEV (reference sequence). This CDR3 is built from 16 residues. General observations from the study: Part of the nonresponder group also had normalized T-cell clonal expansion that was low. Doses of 0.1 to 3.0 mg/kg were accompanied by clonal expansion of CD4+ and CD8+ blood T cells by week 6.

Assay: immunoSEQ multiplex PCR; the TCRdb copy retains only in-frame clones and omits some. The table shows more than 20,000 clones, with around nine tenths occurring only once. The clonotype originates from an adult with an advanced solid tumor such as melanoma, head and neck, liver or kidney cancer. Sequenced material: CD4+ or CD8+ T cells sorted from blood, taken in a trial of the OX40 agonist ivuxolimab. The chain has TRBV27 and TRBJ1-2, with D uncertain. The CDR3 protein is CASSLSPWGLDGGYTF. As DNA, the CDR3 is TGTGCCAGCAGTTTATCCCCCTGGGGATTAGATGGTGGCTACACCTTC.